Here is one T cell receptor beta chain with its context. The assay was immunoSEQ multiplex PCR, and TCRdb's table has in-frame clones only and misses some. The sample shows approximately 34,000 clones, 89% of them seen only once. This sample is drawn from a study of chemoradiotherapy in HPV16-positive cancers. Over chemoradiotherapy, repertoires were sampled more than once. CDR1 PRHDT and CDR2 FYEKMQ come from the germline V gene (reference sequence). The junction had 6 bases not matched to a gene; V was cut back by 4 bases and J by 1 base. The CDR3 loop spans 16 amino acids. J is TRBJ1-3 and V is TRBV13; 8 bases match TRBD1. The specimen comprised blood, sampled from a patient who underwent chemoradiotherapy. This clonotype was obtained from a human donor with HPV-associated anogenital cancer. The CDR3 sequence: CASSWWDRRSGNTIYF. The CDR3 bases are TGTGCCAGCAGCTGGTGGGACAGGAGATCTGGAAACACCATATATTTT.